The TCR beta chain described here comes from a study of CD8+CD57+ T cells in acquired aplastic anemia. As for the study in general: The DNA of sorted CD4+ and CD8+ cells averaged approximately 3.2 ug. Study findings and constraints: Significant differences in CD8+ Simpson's diversity were not observed between patients and controls.

Flow cytometry had shown expanded CD8+CD57+ cells in the patients chosen for sequencing. This clonotype has a count of ten or more. Its target is not known. Genomic DNA was employed as the template in profiling TCR beta VDJ and CDR3. TCRdb re-analysed the reads in MiXCR, keeping a single row per CDR3 protein. The table includes approximately 180,000 distinct CDR3 sequences, 45% to 55% detected once. CDR3 length: 15 amino acids. Germline assignment: CDR1 MNHNS and CDR2 SASEGT. J lost 1 base, V lost 8 bases, and 9 bases had no gene match. This chain links TRBV6-1 with TRBJ1-1; 8 bases agree with TRBD1. The receptor's source is a human donor with aplastic anemia. The sample was sorted CD4+, CD8+, or CD8+CD57+ T cells (not recorded which) from PBMCs. The CDR3 loop reads CASYYSGTGNTEAFF. CDR3 in DNA: TGTGCCAGCTATTATAGCGGGACAGGGAACACTGAAGCTTTCTTT.